This T cell receptor (beta chain) was obtained from a study of Ad26.COV2.S vaccination and SARS-CoV-2 variants. Study results and limitations: Higher spike-specific TCR breadth was found in vaccine recipients than in placebo recipients. Total T cell responses, in the TCR breadth and depth analyses, may have been underestimated.

The treatment denotes: around 19 received Ad26.COV2.S at low or high dose, single or two shots; several received placebo; per-sample allocation not given. Collection of the samples took place on day 63 after the first injection of vaccine or placebo. Deletions cut 5 bases from V and 1 base from J, with 10 bases between. Germline-derived CDR1 and CDR2 are LNHDA and SQIVND (reference sequence). The CDR3 loop spans 14 amino acids. As concerns this clone: Antigen specificity is unknown.

This table comes from immunoSEQ multiplex PCR, and its TCRdb copy is limited to in-frame clones, with some not included. The sample has over 450,000 clones; 80% to 90% are singletons. This chain connects TRBV19 to TRBJ2-3, with a weak D call TRBD2 (6 bases). The sequence was collected from a person between 18 and 60 years old who received the Ad26.COV2.S COVID-19 vaccine or a placebo. This specimen was peripheral blood, taken in a trial of Ad26.COV2.S vaccine versus placebo. The CDR3 region has the DNA TGTGCCAGTAGTGGGGAGGTGGGCACAGATACGCAGTATTTT. It translates to CASSGEVGTDTQYF.